This entry lists 10 T cell receptor beta chains sequenced from one sample in a study of T cells in Graves' hyperthyroidism and ophthalmopathy. From RNA transcripts, TCR beta CDR3 regions were amplified. A first-round RT-PCR of the TCR CDR3 used the HTBI primer set. TCRdb reprocessed the multiplex PCR reads via MiXCR and lists one record per CDR3 protein. Of hundreds of thousands of distinct CDR3 sequences listed, less than 25% are singletons. Sequencing was carried out using blood. The receptor source for this set is a man aged 30 to 39 with Graves' ophthalmopathy.

V gene TRBV20-1 combines with J gene TRBJ2-1; D uncertain. This CDR3 has 14 residues. Per germline, CDR1 DFQATT and CDR2 SNEGSKA (reference sequence). Trimming took off 3 bases at V and 4 bases at J, with 13 bases between the two ends. CDR3 in amino acids: CSASRSTGYNEQFF. CDR3 DNA: TGCAGTGCTAGCAGGAGCACGGGTTACAATGAGCAGTTCTTC.

Many counts were recorded for this clonotype. This rearrangement joins TRBV24-1 to TRBJ2-3, with 11 bases matching TRBD2. Per germline, CDR1 KGHDR and CDR2 SFDVKD. Losses at the gene ends were 7 bases for V and 3 bases for J; bases not matched to a gene: 5. This CDR3 comprises 15 residues. The CDR3 loop is CATRATSGRTDTQYF. The DNA of the CDR3 is TGTGCCACCAGGGCAACTAGCGGGAGAACAGATACGCAGTATTTT.

This clonotype showed up many times. The V gene is TRBV30, the J gene TRBJ1-1, with 9 bases fitting TRBD1. Germline CDR1 is GTSNPN and CDR2 is SVGIG (reference sequence). Trimming removed 5 bases from V and 6 bases from J; junction bases left unmatched: 7. The CDR3 runs to 13 residues. The CDR3 loop is CAWGTGLNAEAFF. CDR3 in DNA: TGTGCCTGGGGGACAGGGTTAAACGCTGAAGCTTTCTTT.

The chain joins TRBV18 to TRBJ2-7, with D maybe TRBD2 (5 bases). Between the trimmed V and J ends, which lost 4 bases and 4 bases, there was a span of 14 bases. The CDR3 extends over 14 amino acids. Germline-derived CDR1 and CDR2 are KGHSH and LQKENI. CDR3 in amino acids: CASSQGMRDYEQYF. The CDR3 bases are TGTGCCAGCTCACAAGGGATGAGGGATTACGAGCAGTACTTC. The entire variable domain, with the rest obtained from reference TRBV18 and TRBJ2-7, is as follows: NAGVMQNPRHLVRRRGQEARLRCSPMKGHSHVYWYRQLPEEGLKFMVYLQKENIIDESGMPKERFSAEFPKEGPSILRIQQVVRGDSAAYFCASSQGMRDYEQYFGPGTRLTVT.

The chain combines TRBV10-3 with TRBJ2-7, with 11 bases that match TRBD2. The ends lost 0 bases at V and 5 bases at J; junction bases unmatched: 6. CDR1 is ENHRY, CDR2 SYGVKD, per germline. The CDR3 sequence is 16 residues long. This CDR3 is CAISESGTSGPHEQYF. CDR3 nucleotide sequence: TGTGCCATCAGTGAGTCAGGGACTAGCGGTCCCCACGAGCAGTACTTC.

This clonotype was found many times. The genes are TRBV6-2 or TRBV6-3 and TRBJ2-2; the match to TRBD2 covers 11 bases. CDR1 is MNHEY and CDR2 is SVGEGT in the germline V gene. The CDR3 is 17 amino acids. V trimming: 5 bases; J trimming: 2 bases; junction bases outside the gene matches: 7. This CDR3 is CASSNLAGGPNTGELFF. The CDR3 DNA reads TGTGCCAGCAGTAATCTAGCGGGAGGCCCTAACACCGGGGAGCTGTTTTTT.

This clonotype was counted only a few times. The V gene is TRBV6-1, the J gene TRBJ2-3; 7 positions match TRBD1. CDR3 length: 15 residues. CDR1 is MNHNS and CDR2 is SASEGT in the germline V gene. V was clipped by 1 base and J by 8 bases; unmatched bases: 9. CDR3 in amino acids: CASSEGNRGVGTQYF. CDR3 nucleotides: TGTGCCAGCAGTGAAGGAAACAGGGGAGTGGGTACGCAGTATTTT.

This clonotype was detected only a few times. The chain couples TRBV20-1 to TRBJ1-1; D call uncertain. CDR1 and CDR2 (germline): DFQATT, SNEGSKA (reference sequence). V was cut by 0 bases and J by 1 base, with 12 bases left in between. The CDR3 has 15 amino acids. The CDR3 here is CSARDRRAPNTEAFF. The CDR3 coding sequence is TGCAGTGCTAGAGATAGGAGGGCCCCGAACACTGAAGCTTTCTTT.

V usage is TRBV5-1 and J usage is TRBJ2-7; TRBD1 is a possible D gene (5 bases). The CDR3 extends over 16 amino acids. Germline-derived CDR1 and CDR2 are SGHRS and YFSETQ. The V end was cut by 0 bases, the J end by 2 bases, with 15 bases between. The CDR3 spells CASSLGGWTRTYEQYF. DNA of the CDR3: TGCGCCAGCAGCTTGGGGGGCTGGACGAGGACCTACGAGCAGTACTTC. Full variable domain (missing parts from reference TRBV5-1 and TRBJ2-7): KAGVTQTPRYLIKTRGQQVTLSCSPISGHRSVSWYQQTPGQGLQFLFEYFSETQRNKGNFPGRFSGRQFSNSRSEMNVSTLELGDSALYLCASSLGGWTRTYEQYFGPGTRLTVT.

The V gene is TRBV19, the J gene TRBJ1-5; TRBD1 is a possible D gene (6 bases). The CDR3 contains 13 residues. V lost 2 bases, J lost 7 bases, and 9 bases lay in between. CDR1 is LNHDA, CDR2 SQIVND, per germline (reference sequence). The DNA of the CDR3 is TGTGCCAGTAGTATAATGGGGGGCCAGCCCCAGCATTTT. Encoded protein: CASSIMGGQPQHF.